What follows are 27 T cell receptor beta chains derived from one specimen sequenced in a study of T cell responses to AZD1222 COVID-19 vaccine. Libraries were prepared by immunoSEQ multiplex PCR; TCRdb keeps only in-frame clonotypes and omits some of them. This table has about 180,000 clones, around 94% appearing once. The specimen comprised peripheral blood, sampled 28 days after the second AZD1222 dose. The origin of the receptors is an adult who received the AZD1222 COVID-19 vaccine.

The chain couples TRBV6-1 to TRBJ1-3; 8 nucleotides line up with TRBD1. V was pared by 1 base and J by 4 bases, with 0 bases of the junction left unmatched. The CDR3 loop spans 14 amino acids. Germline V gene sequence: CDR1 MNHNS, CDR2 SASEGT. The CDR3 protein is CASSEGTGGNTIYF. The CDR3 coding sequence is TGTGCCAGCAGTGAAGGGACAGGGGGAAACACCATATATTTT.

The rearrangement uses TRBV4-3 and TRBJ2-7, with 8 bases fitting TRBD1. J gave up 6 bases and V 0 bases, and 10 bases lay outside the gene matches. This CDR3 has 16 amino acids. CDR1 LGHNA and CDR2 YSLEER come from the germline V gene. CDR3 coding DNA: TGCGCCAGCAGCCAAGATCTTGGGACAGGTATGGGCGAGCAGTACTTC. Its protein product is CASSQDLGTGMGEQYF.

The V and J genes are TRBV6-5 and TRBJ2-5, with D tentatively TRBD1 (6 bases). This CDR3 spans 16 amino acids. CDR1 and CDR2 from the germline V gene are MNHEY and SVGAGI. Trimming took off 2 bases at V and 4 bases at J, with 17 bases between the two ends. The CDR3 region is CASSYHITGRAETQYF. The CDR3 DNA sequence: TGTGCCAGCAGTTACCATATAACAGGGCGGGCAGAGACCCAGTACTTC.

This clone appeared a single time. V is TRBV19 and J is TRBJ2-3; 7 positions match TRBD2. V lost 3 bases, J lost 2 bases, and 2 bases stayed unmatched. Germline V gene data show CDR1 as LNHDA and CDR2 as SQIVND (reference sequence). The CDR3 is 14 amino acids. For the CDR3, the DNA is TGTGCCAGTAGTATCGGGGGGATCACAGATACGCAGTATTTT. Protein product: CASSIGGITDTQYF. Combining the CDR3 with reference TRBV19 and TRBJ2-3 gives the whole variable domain DGGITQSPKYLFRKEGQNVTLSCEQNLNHDAMYWYRQDPGQGLRLIYYSQIVNDFQKGDIAEGYSVSREKKESFPLTVTSAQKNPTAFYLCASSIGGITDTQYFGPGTRLTVL.

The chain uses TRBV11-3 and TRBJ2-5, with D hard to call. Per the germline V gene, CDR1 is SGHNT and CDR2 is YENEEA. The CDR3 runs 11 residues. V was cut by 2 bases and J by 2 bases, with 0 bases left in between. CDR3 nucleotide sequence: TGTGCCAGCAGCTTACAAGAGACCCAGTACTTC. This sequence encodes CASSLQETQYF. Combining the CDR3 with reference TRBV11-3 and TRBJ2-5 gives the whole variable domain EAGVVQSPRYKIIEKKQPVAFWCNPISGHNTLYWYLQNLGQGPELLIRYENEEAVDDSQLPKDRFSAERLKGVDSTLKIQPAELGDSAVYLCASSLQETQYFGPGTRLLVL.

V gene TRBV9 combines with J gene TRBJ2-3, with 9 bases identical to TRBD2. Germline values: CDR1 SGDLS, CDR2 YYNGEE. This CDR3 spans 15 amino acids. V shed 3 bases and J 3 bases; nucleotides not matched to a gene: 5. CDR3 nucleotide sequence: TGTGCCAGCAGCGCAGCGGGAGGATTAACAGATACGCAGTATTTT. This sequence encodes CASSAAGGLTDTQYF.

CDR3 nucleotides: TGTGCCAGCTCACCGGTACCGGGGACAGGGGGTACCTACGAGCAGTACTTC. Protein: CASSPVPGTGGTYEQYF. The chain employs TRBV18 and TRBJ2-7, with 11 bases aligning to TRBD1. Germline V gives CDR1 KGHSH, CDR2 LQKENI. The CDR3 sequence is 17 residues long. The junction had 9 bases not matched to a gene; V was cut back by 3 bases and J by 2 bases.

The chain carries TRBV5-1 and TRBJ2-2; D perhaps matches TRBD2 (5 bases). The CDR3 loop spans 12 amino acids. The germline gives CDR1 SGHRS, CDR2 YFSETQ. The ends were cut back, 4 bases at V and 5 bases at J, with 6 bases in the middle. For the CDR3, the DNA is TGCGCCAGCAGCCGGGATACCGGGGAGCTGTTTTTT. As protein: CASSRDTGELFF.

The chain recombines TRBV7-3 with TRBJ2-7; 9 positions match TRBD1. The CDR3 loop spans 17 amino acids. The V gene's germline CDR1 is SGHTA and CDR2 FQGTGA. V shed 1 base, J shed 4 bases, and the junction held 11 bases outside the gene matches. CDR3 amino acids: CASSLSPPGTGMYEQYF. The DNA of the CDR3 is TGTGCCAGCAGCTTAAGTCCCCCCGGGACAGGGATGTACGAGCAGTACTTC. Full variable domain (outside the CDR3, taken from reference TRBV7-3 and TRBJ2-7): GAGVSQTPSNKVTEKGKYVELRCDPISGHTALYWYRQSLGQGPEFLIYFQGTGAADDSGLPNDRFFAVRPEGSVSTLKIQRTERGDSAVYLCASSLSPPGTGMYEQYFGPGTRLTVT.

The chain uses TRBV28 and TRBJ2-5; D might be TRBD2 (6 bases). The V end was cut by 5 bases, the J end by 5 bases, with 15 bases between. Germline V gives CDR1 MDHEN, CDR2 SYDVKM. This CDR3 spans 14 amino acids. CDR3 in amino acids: CASSELGEDETQYF. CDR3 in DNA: TGTGCCAGCAGTGAATTGGGGGAGGATGAGACCCAGTACTTC.

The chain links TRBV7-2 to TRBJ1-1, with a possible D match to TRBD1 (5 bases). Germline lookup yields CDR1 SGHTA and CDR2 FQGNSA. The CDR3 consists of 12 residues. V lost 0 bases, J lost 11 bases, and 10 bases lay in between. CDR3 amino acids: CASSLARGIAFF. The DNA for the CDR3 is TGTGCCAGCAGCTTAGCTCGGGGCATTGCTTTCTTT.

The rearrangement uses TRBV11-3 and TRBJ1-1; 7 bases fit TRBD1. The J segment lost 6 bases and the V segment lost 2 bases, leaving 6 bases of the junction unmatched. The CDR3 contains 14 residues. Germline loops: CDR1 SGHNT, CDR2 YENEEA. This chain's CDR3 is CASSLLYGTAEAFF. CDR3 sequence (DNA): TGTGCCAGCAGCTTACTATACGGGACAGCTGAAGCTTTCTTT.

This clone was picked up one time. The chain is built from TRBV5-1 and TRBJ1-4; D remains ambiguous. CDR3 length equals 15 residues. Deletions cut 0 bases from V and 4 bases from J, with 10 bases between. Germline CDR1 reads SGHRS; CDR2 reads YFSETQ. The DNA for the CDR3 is TGCGCCAGCAGCTTGGTGGACGGCCGTAATGAAAAACTGTTTTTT. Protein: CASSLVDGRNEKLFF.

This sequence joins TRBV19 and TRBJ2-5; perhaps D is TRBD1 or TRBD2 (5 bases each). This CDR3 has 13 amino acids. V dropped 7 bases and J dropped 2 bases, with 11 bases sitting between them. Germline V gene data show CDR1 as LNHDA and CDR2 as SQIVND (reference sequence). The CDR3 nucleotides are TGTGCCAGTAATATGGGACGGCAAGAGACCCAGTACTTC. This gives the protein CASNMGRQETQYF. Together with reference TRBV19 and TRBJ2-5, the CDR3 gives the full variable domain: DGGITQSPKYLFRKEGQNVTLSCEQNLNHDAMYWYRQDPGQGLRLIYYSQIVNDFQKGDIAEGYSVSREKKESFPLTVTSAQKNPTAFYLCASNMGRQETQYFGPGTRLLVL.

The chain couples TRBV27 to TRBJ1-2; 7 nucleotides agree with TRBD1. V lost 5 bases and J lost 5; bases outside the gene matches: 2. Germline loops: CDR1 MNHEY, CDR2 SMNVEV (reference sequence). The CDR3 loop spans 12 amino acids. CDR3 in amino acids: CASSTGEYGYTF. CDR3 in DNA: TGTGCCAGCAGTACAGGGGAATATGGCTACACCTTC.

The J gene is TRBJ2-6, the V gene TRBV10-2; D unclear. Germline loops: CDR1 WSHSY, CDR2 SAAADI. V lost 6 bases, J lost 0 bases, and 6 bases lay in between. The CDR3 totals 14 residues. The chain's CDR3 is CASRDISGANVLTF. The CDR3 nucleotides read TGCGCCAGCAGAGATATCTCTGGGGCCAACGTCCTGACTTTC.

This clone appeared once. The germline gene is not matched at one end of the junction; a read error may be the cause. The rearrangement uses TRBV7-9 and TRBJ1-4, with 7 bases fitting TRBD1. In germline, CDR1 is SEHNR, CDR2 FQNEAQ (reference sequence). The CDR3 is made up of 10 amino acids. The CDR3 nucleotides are TGTGCCAGCAGCTCCCCGGGACAGACTTTT. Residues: CASSSPGQTF.

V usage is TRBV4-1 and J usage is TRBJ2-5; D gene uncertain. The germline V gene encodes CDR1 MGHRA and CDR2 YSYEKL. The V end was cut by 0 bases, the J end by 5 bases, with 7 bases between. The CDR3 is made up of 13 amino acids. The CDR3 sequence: CASSQDSRETQYF. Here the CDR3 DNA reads TGCGCCAGCAGCCAAGATTCTAGGGAGACCCAGTACTTC.

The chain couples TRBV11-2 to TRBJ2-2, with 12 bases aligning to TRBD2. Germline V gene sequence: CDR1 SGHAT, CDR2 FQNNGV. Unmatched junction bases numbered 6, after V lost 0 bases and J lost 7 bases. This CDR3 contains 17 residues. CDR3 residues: CASSLEGPSGRGGELFF. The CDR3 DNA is TGTGCCAGCAGCTTAGAGGGCCCTAGCGGGAGGGGCGGGGAGCTGTTTTTT.

In DNA form, the CDR3 reads TGTGCCAGCAGAAAGGGTGTTTCCTACGAGCAGTACTTC. This gives the protein CASRKGVSYEQYF. The genes are TRBV27 and TRBJ2-7; D unclear. Looked up from germline, CDR1 is MNHEY and CDR2 is SMNVEV (reference sequence). Trimming left V 6 bases short and J 1 base short, with 10 bases between. The CDR3 runs 13 residues.

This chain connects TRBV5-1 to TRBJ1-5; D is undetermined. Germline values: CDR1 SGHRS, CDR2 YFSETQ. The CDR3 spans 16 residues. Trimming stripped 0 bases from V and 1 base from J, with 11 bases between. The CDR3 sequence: CASSLDSSMSNQPQHF. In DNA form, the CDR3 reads TGCGCCAGCAGCTTGGATTCCTCTATGAGCAATCAGCCCCAGCATTTT.

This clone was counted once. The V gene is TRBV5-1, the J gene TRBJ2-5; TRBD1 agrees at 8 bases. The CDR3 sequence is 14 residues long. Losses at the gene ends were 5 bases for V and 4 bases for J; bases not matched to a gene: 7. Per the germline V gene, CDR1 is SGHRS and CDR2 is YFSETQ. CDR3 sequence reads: CASSYGQGRETQYF. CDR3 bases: TGCGCCAGCAGTTACGGACAGGGTAGAGAGACCCAGTACTTC. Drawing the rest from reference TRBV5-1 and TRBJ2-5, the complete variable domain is KAGVTQTPRYLIKTRGQQVTLSCSPISGHRSVSWYQQTPGQGLQFLFEYFSETQRNKGNFPGRFSGRQFSNSRSEMNVSTLELGDSALYLCASSYGQGRETQYFGPGTRLLVL.

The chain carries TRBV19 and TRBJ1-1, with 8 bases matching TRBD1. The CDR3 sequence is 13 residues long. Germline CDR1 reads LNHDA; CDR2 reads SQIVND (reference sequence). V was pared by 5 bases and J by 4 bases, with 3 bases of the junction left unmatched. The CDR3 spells CASSAGGFTEAFF. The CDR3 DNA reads TGTGCCAGTAGTGCAGGGGGCTTCACTGAAGCTTTCTTT.

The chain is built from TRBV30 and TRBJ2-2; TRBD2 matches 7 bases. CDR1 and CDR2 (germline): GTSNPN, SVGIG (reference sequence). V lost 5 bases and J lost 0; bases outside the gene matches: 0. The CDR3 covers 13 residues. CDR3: CAWGLANTGELFF. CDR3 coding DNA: TGTGCCTGGGGACTAGCGAACACCGGGGAGCTGTTTTTT. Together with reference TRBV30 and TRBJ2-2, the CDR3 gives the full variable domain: SQTIHQWPATLVQPVGSPLSLECTVEGTSNPNLYWYRQAAGRGLQLLFYSVGIGQISSEVPQNLSASRPQDRQFILSSKKLLLSDSGFYLCAWGLANTGELFFGEGSRLTVL.

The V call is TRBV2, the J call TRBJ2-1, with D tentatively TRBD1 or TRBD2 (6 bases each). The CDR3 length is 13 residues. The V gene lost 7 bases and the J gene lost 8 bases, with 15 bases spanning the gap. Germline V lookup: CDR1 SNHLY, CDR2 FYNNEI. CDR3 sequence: CASMGGEGDEQFF. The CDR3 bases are TGTGCCAGCATGGGGGGCGAGGGGGATGAGCAGTTCTTC.

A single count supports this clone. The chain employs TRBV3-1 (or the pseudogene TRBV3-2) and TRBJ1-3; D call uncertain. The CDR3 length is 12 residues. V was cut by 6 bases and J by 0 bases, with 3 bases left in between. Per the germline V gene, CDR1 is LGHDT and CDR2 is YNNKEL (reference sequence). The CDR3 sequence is CASSLSGNTIYF. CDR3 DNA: TGTGCCAGCAGTCTCTCTGGAAACACCATATATTTT.

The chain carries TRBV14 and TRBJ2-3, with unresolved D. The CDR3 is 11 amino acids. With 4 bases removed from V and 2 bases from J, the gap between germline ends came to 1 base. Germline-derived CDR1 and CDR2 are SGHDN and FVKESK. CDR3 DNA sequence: TGTGCCAGCAGCCTCACAGATACGCAGTATTTT. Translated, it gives CASSLTDTQYF.